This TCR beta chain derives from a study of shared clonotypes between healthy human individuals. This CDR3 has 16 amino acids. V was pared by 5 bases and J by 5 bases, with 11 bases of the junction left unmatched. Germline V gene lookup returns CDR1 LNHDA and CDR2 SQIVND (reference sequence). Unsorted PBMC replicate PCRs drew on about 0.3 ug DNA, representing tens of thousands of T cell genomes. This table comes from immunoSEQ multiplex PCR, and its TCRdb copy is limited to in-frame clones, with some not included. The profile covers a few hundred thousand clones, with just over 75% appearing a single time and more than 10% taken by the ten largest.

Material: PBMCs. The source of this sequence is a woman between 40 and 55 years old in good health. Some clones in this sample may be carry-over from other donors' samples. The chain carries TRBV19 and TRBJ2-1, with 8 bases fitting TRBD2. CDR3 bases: TGTGCCAGTAGTTCGGATCTGGCTAGCGGGCACAATGAGCAGTTCTTC. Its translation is CASSSDLASGHNEQFF. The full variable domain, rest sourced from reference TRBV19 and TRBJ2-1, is DGGITQSPKYLFRKEGQNVTLSCEQNLNHDAMYWYRQDPGQGLRLIYYSQIVNDFQKGDIAEGYSVSREKKESFPLTVTSAQKNPTAFYLCASSSDLASGHNEQFFGPGTRLTVL.